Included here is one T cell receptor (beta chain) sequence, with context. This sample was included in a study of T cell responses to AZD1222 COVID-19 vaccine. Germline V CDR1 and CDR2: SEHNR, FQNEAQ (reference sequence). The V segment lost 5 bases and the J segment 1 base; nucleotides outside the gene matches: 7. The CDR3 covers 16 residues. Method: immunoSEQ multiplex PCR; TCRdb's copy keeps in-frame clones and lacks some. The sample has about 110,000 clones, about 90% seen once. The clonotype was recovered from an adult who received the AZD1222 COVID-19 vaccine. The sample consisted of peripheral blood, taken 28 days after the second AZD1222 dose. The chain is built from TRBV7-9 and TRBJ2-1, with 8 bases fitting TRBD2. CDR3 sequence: CASSDLAGRSYNEQFF. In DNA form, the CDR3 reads TGTGCCAGCAGCGACTTAGCGGGGAGGTCCTACAATGAGCAGTTCTTC. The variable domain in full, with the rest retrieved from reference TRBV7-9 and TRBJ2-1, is DTGVSQNPRHKITKRGQNVTFRCDPISEHNRLYWYRQTLGQGPEFLTYFQNEAQLEKSRLLSDRFSAERPKGSFSTLEIQRTEQGDSAMYLCASSDLAGRSYNEQFFGPGTRLTVL.